This T cell receptor beta chain was profiled in a study of cytomegalovirus exposure and HLA in healthy donors. Regarding the study as a whole: About 87% or about 30% of the time was how often most TCR beta V segments were productive, according to an earlier analysis. In a later analysis, parvovirus B19, influenza, CMV and Epstein-Barr virus appeared linked to several top co-occurrence clusters.

The CDR3 covers 15 residues. Germline CDR1 reads SNHLY; CDR2 reads FYNNEI. V gave up 2 bases and J gave up 2 bases, with 12 bases separating them. This clone was detected only a few times. Its cognate antigen is unknown. Both 60 Vbeta primers and 13 Jbeta primers went into the PCR. The protocol was immunoSEQ multiplex PCR, while the TCRdb copy is restricted to in-frame clones and leaves out a portion. The sample has about 130,000 clones, 65% to 80% seen once; the top ten hold less than 15%. This rearrangement joins TRBV2 to TRBJ1-1, with D unresolved. The sample taken for sequencing was PBMCs. The clonotype was recovered from a woman aged 55-69 years in good health and CMV-seropositive. CDR3: CASSELRPSNTEAFF. The CDR3 nucleotides read TGTGCCAGCAGTGAATTACGCCCCAGTAACACTGAAGCTTTCTTT. The variable domain in full, with the rest retrieved from reference TRBV2 and TRBJ1-1, is EPEVTQTPSHQVTQMGQEVILRCVPISNHLYFYWYRQILGQKVEFLVSFYNNEISEKSEIFDDQFSVERPDGSNFTLKIRSTKLEDSAMYFCASSELRPSNTEAFFGQGTRLTVV.